The 9 T cell receptor beta chains below come from one sample, sequenced in a study of a mutant IDH1 vaccine in newly diagnosed glioma. Time point meaning: week 47, end of study. Doses comprised 300 ug of mutant IDH1 20-mer peptide each, plus topical imiquimod. The method was immunoSEQ multiplex PCR; TCRdb's version includes in-frame clones alone and lacks a portion of them. The data contain under 40,000 clones, more than 65% of them singletons. These TCRs are of unknown antigen specificity. The specimen comprised PBMCs, sampled from a glioma patient whose treatment included an IDH1 peptide vaccine. These receptor sequences come from a man between 25 and 39 years old with glioma.

The chain uses TRBV5-1 and TRBJ2-6; the D is unclear. V gave up 0 bases and J gave up 1 base, with 2 bases separating them. Germline CDR1 and CDR2: SGHRS and YFSETQ. This CDR3 is built from 14 residues. CDR3 amino acids: CASSLGSGANVLTF. The CDR3 DNA follows: TGCGCCAGCAGCTTGGGTTCTGGGGCCAACGTCCTGACTTTC.

This clone was observed once. The J gene is TRBJ2-3, the V gene TRBV30; either TRBD1 or TRBD2 may supply D (5 bases each). The CDR3 consists of 13 residues. Germline CDR1 GTSNPN, CDR2 SVGIG (reference sequence). V dropped 8 bases and J dropped 2 bases, with 14 bases sitting between them. CDR3 amino acids: CALLRGDTDTQYF. The DNA for the CDR3 is TGTGCCCTGTTGAGGGGCGACACAGATACGCAGTATTTT.

This chain joins TRBV5-1 and TRBJ1-1, with 8 bases matching TRBD1. Germline CDR1 reads SGHRS; CDR2 reads YFSETQ. Trimming removed 1 base from V and 3 bases from J; junction bases left unmatched: 2. The CDR3 sequence is 14 residues long. The CDR3 protein is CASSLRQGYTEAFF. The CDR3, as DNA: TGCGCCAGCAGCTTGCGACAGGGGTACACTGAAGCTTTCTTT.

This sequence joins TRBV6-5 and TRBJ1-5; perhaps TRBD1 as D (5 bases). CDR1 MNHEY and CDR2 SVGAGI come from the germline V gene. The CDR3 is made up of 14 amino acids. V lost 2 bases and J 0 bases, leaving 5 bases between the germline ends. The CDR3, as DNA: TGTGCCAGCAGTTACGGGGGTAGCAATCAGCCCCAGCATTTT. Translation: CASSYGGSNQPQHF.

The rearrangement uses TRBV4-3 and TRBJ2-5; D unresolved. The length of the CDR3 is 16 residues. V was trimmed by 1 base and J by 4 bases, leaving 16 bases between them. Per germline, CDR1 LGHNA and CDR2 YSLEER. The CDR3 DNA follows: TGCGCCAGCAGCCAAGGGGCACATCGGCGGCTAGAGACCCAGTACTTC. Its translation: CASSQGAHRRLETQYF.

CDR3 sequence (DNA): TGTGCCAGTAGGGTCGCAGCCACAGATACGCAGTATTTT. Residues: CASRVAATDTQYF. The J gene is TRBJ2-3, the V gene TRBV19; no firm D call. The CDR3 runs to 13 residues. Germline assignment: CDR1 LNHDA and CDR2 SQIVND (reference sequence). Trimming took off 6 bases at V and 2 bases at J, with 9 bases between the two ends.

The rearrangement uses TRBV9 and TRBJ2-1; TRBD1 matches 9 bases. V lost 2 bases and J lost 9; bases outside the gene matches: 6. Germline lookup yields CDR1 SGDLS and CDR2 YYNGEE. The CDR3 runs to 14 residues. The CDR3 spells CASSVGTGFGEQFF. The CDR3 bases are TGTGCCAGCAGCGTCGGGACAGGGTTCGGTGAGCAGTTCTTC.

The chain combines TRBV28 with TRBJ1-5, with 7 positions matching TRBD1. This CDR3 region has 13 residues. V shed 6 bases and J 6 bases; nucleotides not matched to a gene: 5. The germline V gene has CDR1 MDHEN and CDR2 SYDVKM. The chain's CDR3 is CASSQGTVQPQHF. For the CDR3, the DNA is TGTGCCAGCAGCCAAGGGACAGTTCAGCCCCAGCATTTT. The full variable domain, in which reference TRBV28 and TRBJ1-5 provide the parts outside the CDR3, is DVKVTQSSRYLVKRTGEKVFLECVQDMDHENMFWYRQDPGLGLRLIYFSYDVKMKEKGDIPEGYSVSREKKERFSLILESASTNQTSMYLCASSQGTVQPQHFGDGTRLSIL.

This chain links TRBV6-1 with TRBJ2-4; weak D call: TRBD1 (5 bases). There are 14 residues in the CDR3. In germline, CDR1 is MNHNS, CDR2 SASEGT. The V and J ends lost 4 bases and 7 bases respectively, with 14 bases between them. CDR3 in amino acids: CASSGGAVSNIQYF. CDR3 bases: TGTGCCAGCAGTGGTGGGGCGGTCTCGAACATTCAGTACTTC.